Below, 3 T cell receptor beta chains from the same sample are listed, as sequenced in a study of blood T cells in healthy people across ages. A second PCR of 7 to 11 cycles used a sample-barcoded 5' primer and a J-beta primer mix. Each CDR3 protein is one row after TCRdb ran MiXCR on the 5' RACE reads. Found here are about 800,000 distinct CDR3 sequences, roughly 60% of them singletons; the top ten hold 22%. Sequenced sample: blood. These receptors came from a man younger than 45 in good health.

This clonotype was counted only a few times. J is TRBJ2-4 and V is TRBV7-3; 10 bases line up with TRBD1. CDR1 and CDR2 (germline): SGHTA, FQGTGA. The CDR3 contains 14 residues. Trimming took 3 bases from V and 8 from J; bases not matched to a gene: 4. The CDR3 DNA follows: TGTGCCAGCAGCTTGGGACAGGGGCTTGACATTCAGTACTTC. Amino acid sequence: CASSLGQGLDIQYF.

This sequence joins TRBV7-2 and TRBJ2-5; no clear D. CDR3 length equals 15 residues. V lost 5 bases and J lost 2, with 15 bases in between. CDR1 and CDR2 (germline): SGHTA, FQGNSA. The chain's CDR3 is CASSLQVGPQETQYF. CDR3 coding DNA: TGTGCCAGCAGCCTGCAGGTTGGGCCTCAAGAGACCCAGTACTTC.

The rearrangement links TRBV20-1 to TRBJ2-1; 7 nucleotides agree with TRBD1. Germline-derived CDR1 and CDR2 are DFQATT and SNEGSKA (reference sequence). V gave up 3 bases and J gave up 9 bases; unmatched junction bases: 14. The CDR3 has 15 amino acids. The CDR3 DNA reads TGCAGTGCTAGGGCCGGGACAGAGGGGTTCGGTGAGCAGTTCTTC. Translating it yields CSARAGTEGFGEQFF.